This entry lists 9 T cell receptor beta chains sequenced from one sample in a study of graft-versus-host responses after intestinal transplantation. Sequenced by immunoSEQ multiplex PCR; TCRdb stores in-frame clones only, minus some. The sample lists approximately 92,000 clones; approximately 90% were seen once. These receptors lack a known antigen. This specimen was unstimulated CD8+ T cells sorted from spleen or lymph node cells, taken before intestinal transplant. These receptors all stem from a human donor who received an intestinal transplant.

The chain carries TRBV10-3 and TRBJ2-1, with a tentative D call TRBD2 (6 bases). The CDR3 has 16 amino acids. Trimming removed 5 bases at V and 5 bases at J, with 19 bases between. From germline, CDR1 is ENHRY and CDR2 SYGVKD. The CDR3 region has the DNA TGTGCCATCAGTCCGGCGGTTAGCGGCAAAGACAATGAGCAGTTCTTC. Its translation is CAISPAVSGKDNEQFF.

This sequence joins TRBV6-5 and TRBJ2-1; 8 bases are a match to TRBD2. With V trimmed by 6 bases and J by 6 bases, 7 bases remained unmatched. This CDR3 region has 14 residues. From germline, CDR1 is MNHEY and CDR2 SVGAGI. The CDR3 DNA reads as TGTGCCAGCAGGTTTGCGGGGGGACTCAATGAGCAGTTCTTC. It codes for CASRFAGGLNEQFF.

V usage is TRBV29-1 and J usage is TRBJ2-5; TRBD2 might be the D (5 bases). Trimming removed 3 bases from V and 5 bases from J, with 7 bases in between. Germline assignment: CDR1 SQVTM and CDR2 ANQGSEA. The length of the CDR3 is 11 residues. The CDR3 sequence: CSVDGEETQYF. In DNA form, the CDR3 reads TGCAGCGTTGACGGGGAGGAGACCCAGTACTTC. The full variable domain, in which reference TRBV29-1 and TRBJ2-5 provide the parts outside the CDR3, is SAVISQKPSRDICQRGTSLTIQCQVDSQVTMMFWYRQQPGQSLTLIATANQGSEATYESGFVIDKFPISRPNLTFSTLTVSNMSPEDSSIYLCSVDGEETQYFGPGTRLLVL.

This clone came up a few times. The chain carries TRBV27 and TRBJ1-4; D remains unclear. V was shortened by 4 bases and J by 4 bases, with 16 bases between the two germline ends. This CDR3 has 16 residues. The germline CDR1 and CDR2 sequences are MNHEY and SMNVEV (reference sequence). The CDR3 spells CASSSLPDTSNEKLFF. CDR3 coding DNA: TGTGCCAGCAGTTCCCTACCTGACACTAGTAATGAAAAACTGTTTTTT.

The chain employs TRBV4-1 and TRBJ1-5; D possibly corresponds to TRBD1 (6 bases). CDR1 is MGHRA and CDR2 is YSYEKL in the germline V gene. Trimming shortened V by 4 bases and J by 6 bases, and 16 bases separated the two germline ends. The CDR3 is 15 amino acids. The CDR3, as DNA: TGCGCCAGCAGCCCGCAGCAGGGGAATGCTCAGCCCCAGCATTTT. It translates to CASSPQQGNAQPQHF.

In its sample, this clone was seen once. This chain connects TRBV5-1 to TRBJ1-1, with D perhaps TRBD1 (6 bases). This CDR3 has 16 residues. Deletions cut 0 bases from V and 5 bases from J, with 17 bases between. The germline CDR1 and CDR2 sequences are SGHRS and YFSETQ. The CDR3 bases are TGCGCCAGCAGCTTGGATACTAAAACAGGGATAACTGAAGCTTTCTTT. Its protein is CASSLDTKTGITEAFF. The full variable domain, in which reference TRBV5-1 and TRBJ1-1 provide the parts outside the CDR3, is KAGVTQTPRYLIKTRGQQVTLSCSPISGHRSVSWYQQTPGQGLQFLFEYFSETQRNKGNFPGRFSGRQFSNSRSEMNVSTLELGDSALYLCASSLDTKTGITEAFFGQGTRLTVV.

V is TRBV7-9 and J is TRBJ2-3; TRBD2 matches 9 bases. The CDR3 loop spans 14 amino acids. Germline V CDR1 and CDR2: SEHNR, FQNEAQ (reference sequence). V lost 8 bases and J lost 2; bases outside the gene matches: 5. CDR3 sequence (DNA): TGTGCCAGCCATAGCGGGGGCCTCACAGATACGCAGTATTTT. This encodes CASHSGGLTDTQYF.

Only one count was recorded for this clone. This chain uses TRBV6-5 with TRBJ2-3; D may be TRBD1 (5 bases). V was pared by 6 bases and J by 2 bases, with 15 bases between. This CDR3 contains 15 residues. Germline loops: CDR1 MNHEY, CDR2 SVGAGI. Written as DNA, the CDR3 is TGTGCCAGCAGGGCGGACAACGGGTACACAGATACGCAGTATTTT. Protein product: CASRADNGYTDTQYF.

The chain uses TRBV29-1 and TRBJ2-2; D gene ambiguous. This CDR3 is built from 14 residues. Looked up from germline, CDR1 is SQVTM and CDR2 is ANQGSEA. The V gene lost 3 bases and the J gene lost 0 bases, with 8 bases spanning the gap. The CDR3 protein is CSVELESNTGELFF. The CDR3 DNA reads as TGCAGCGTTGAGTTAGAGTCGAACACCGGGGAGCTGTTTTTT.